These 11 T cell receptor beta chains were all obtained from the same sample, sequenced in a study of blood T cell repertoires in COVID-19. TCRdb keeps only in-frame clones here, not all; method: immunoSEQ multiplex PCR. The sample has under 70,000 clones, roughly 90% seen once; the top ten hold about an eighth. Sequencing was performed on peripheral blood. The origin of the receptors is a human donor with active COVID-19. The donor label of this sample is uncertain.

The CDR3 nucleotides read TGCAGCGTACTAGCGGGAGGGCCGTCCTACGAGCAGTACTTC. This codes for CSVLAGGPSYEQYF. J is TRBJ2-7 and V is TRBV29-1, with 13 positions matching TRBD2. The V segment lost 6 bases and the J segment 1 base; nucleotides outside the gene matches: 3. Germline assignment: CDR1 SQVTM and CDR2 ANQGSEA. This CDR3 has 14 amino acids.

This chain's CDR3 is CASSQITGRETQYF. The CDR3 DNA sequence: TGCGCCAGCAGCCAAATAACAGGGCGAGAGACCCAGTACTTC. This chain uses TRBV4-1 with TRBJ2-5; D may be TRBD1 (6 bases). Germline values: CDR1 MGHRA, CDR2 YSYEKL. V lost 2 bases, J lost 4 bases, and 11 bases lay in between. The CDR3 has 14 amino acids.

This rearrangement joins TRBV3-1 (or the pseudogene TRBV3-2) to TRBJ1-2; D is unclear. The V gene lost 0 bases and the J gene lost 8 bases, with 16 bases spanning the gap. Per the germline V gene, CDR1 is LGHDT and CDR2 is YNNKEL (reference sequence). The CDR3 covers 15 residues. CDR3 bases: TGTGCCAGCAGCCAAGATTGGAGGGCGGTGAGCGGCTACACCTTC. It encodes CASSQDWRAVSGYTF.

CDR3 protein: CASSSPGVGVGYTF. CDR3 nucleotides: TGTGCCAGCAGTTCCCCGGGGGTCGGAGTTGGCTACACCTTC. This chain connects TRBV27 to TRBJ1-2, with D possibly TRBD1 on 5 matching bases. This CDR3 is built from 14 residues. V lost 4 bases to trimming and J lost 7 bases, with 16 bases between them. The germline gives CDR1 MNHEY, CDR2 SMNVEV (reference sequence).

The chain joins TRBV19 to TRBJ2-1, with 7 bases lining up with TRBD2. The CDR3 loop spans 12 amino acids. The J segment lost 10 bases and the V segment lost 5 bases, leaving 5 bases of the junction unmatched. Germline loops: CDR1 LNHDA, CDR2 SQIVND (reference sequence). For the CDR3, the DNA is TGTGCCAGTAGTGCTAGCGGCCTCGAGCAGTTCTTC. Amino acid sequence: CASSASGLEQFF.

The chain uses TRBV6-2 or TRBV6-3 and TRBJ2-7, with 11 bases that match TRBD2. There are 16 residues in the CDR3. Germline CDR1 is MNHEY and CDR2 is SVGEGT. The V segment lost 5 bases and the J segment 0 bases; nucleotides outside the gene matches: 6. As DNA, the CDR3 is TGTGCCAGCAGTCTTGGGACTAGCGGCCTCTCCTACGAGCAGTACTTC. It translates to CASSLGTSGLSYEQYF.

CDR3 DNA: TGCGCCAGCAGCTTGTTTGCGGGAGCCACCGGGGAGCTGTTTTTT. Translated, it gives CASSLFAGATGELFF. The chain couples TRBV5-1 to TRBJ2-2; 7 bases are a match to TRBD2. V shed 1 base and J 4 bases; nucleotides not matched to a gene: 4. The CDR3 covers 15 residues. Germline V CDR1 and CDR2: SGHRS, YFSETQ. Drawing the rest from reference TRBV5-1 and TRBJ2-2, the complete variable domain is KAGVTQTPRYLIKTRGQQVTLSCSPISGHRSVSWYQQTPGQGLQFLFEYFSETQRNKGNFPGRFSGRQFSNSRSEMNVSTLELGDSALYLCASSLFAGATGELFFGEGSRLTVL.

V and J are TRBV10-3 and TRBJ2-1, with 9 bases fitting TRBD1. The CDR3 totals 16 residues. The germline V gene encodes CDR1 ENHRY and CDR2 SYGVKD. Trimming removed 3 bases from V and 2 bases from J; junction bases left unmatched: 5. The CDR3 nucleotides read TGTGCCATCAGTGATTCGGACAGGGGACCCTACAATGAGCAGTTCTTC. It encodes CAISDSDRGPYNEQFF.

This chain joins TRBV28 and TRBJ1-2; a possible D gene is TRBD1 (6 bases). There are 11 residues in the CDR3. The V end was cut by 8 bases, the J end by 4 bases, with 8 bases between. The germline CDR1 and CDR2 sequences are MDHEN and SYDVKM. As DNA, the CDR3 is TGTGCCAGCGGGACATCCTATGGCTACACCTTC. Translation: CASGTSYGYTF.

The V call is TRBV5-6, the J call TRBJ2-1; 9 nucleotides match TRBD2. Trimming at V came to 1 base and at J to 4 bases, leaving 6 bases not matched to a gene. The CDR3 consists of 16 residues. Germline V gene data show CDR1 as SGHDT and CDR2 as YYEEEE. The CDR3, as DNA: TGTGCCAGCAGCTTGAAACGGCTAGCGGGGTACAATGAGCAGTTCTTC. Encoded protein: CASSLKRLAGYNEQFF.

V usage is TRBV29-1 and J usage is TRBJ2-5, with D perhaps TRBD2 (6 bases). V was clipped by 8 bases and J by 5 bases, with 18 bases between them. Germline V gene sequence: CDR1 SQVTM, CDR2 ANQGSEA. This CDR3 spans 13 amino acids. This chain's CDR3 is CSLVGSGVETQYF. Here the CDR3 DNA reads TGCAGCCTTGTGGGGTCGGGAGTGGAGACCCAGTACTTC.